The next 7 T cell receptor beta chains were all read from a single sample in a study of blood T cells in healthy people across ages. Together with a sample-barcoded 5' primer, a J-beta primer mix was included in a second PCR lasting about 7 to 11 cycles. MiXCR, applied by TCRdb to the 5' RACE reads, yields one record per CDR3 protein. The data contain fewer than 1 million distinct CDR3 sequences, more than 40% of them singletons. Sequencing used blood. These receptor sequences come from a man aged 60 to 69 in good health.

Turning to this clonotype: One end of the junction varies from germline; a read error may be responsible. V is TRBV11-2 and J is TRBJ2-3; maybe TRBD2 (5 bases). The germline CDR1 and CDR2 sequences are SGHAT and FQNNGV. This CDR3 is built from 15 residues. The CDR3 DNA is TGTACCAGCAGCTTAGATCTTAGGACTTCAGATACGCAGTATTTT. This translates into CTSSLDLRTSDTQYF.

This clonotype was recorded a few times. J is TRBJ2-5 and V is TRBV6-1; D is ambiguous. The last part of the DNA fits TRBJ2-7 better; the J call may be wrong. Germline loops: CDR1 MNHNS, CDR2 SASEGT. This CDR3 comprises 10 residues. CDR3 DNA: TGTGCCAGCAGTACCAACGAGCAGTACTTC. Its protein product is CASSTNEQYF.

This clonotype was recorded many times. This sequence joins TRBV29-1 and TRBJ2-1; TRBD1 might be the D (5 bases). V was pared by 7 bases and J by 4 bases, with 14 bases between. The germline V gene encodes CDR1 SQVTM and CDR2 ANQGSEA. The CDR3 runs to 13 residues. The CDR3 bases are TGCAGCGCCACTGACAGTGTGTACAATGAGCAGTTCTTC. Its translation is CSATDSVYNEQFF.

The rearrangement links TRBV2 to TRBJ2-3; the match to TRBD2 covers 7 bases. This CDR3 region has 15 residues. V gave up 7 bases and J gave up 5 bases; unmatched junction bases: 12. Looked up from germline, CDR1 is SNHLY and CDR2 is FYNNEI. Here the CDR3 DNA reads TGTGCCAGCAATAAGCGGGACCGGTTAATAGATACGCAGTATTTT. Its protein is CASNKRDRLIDTQYF.

DNA of the CDR3: TGTGCCAGCAGTCAACAGGGGATGGTCACTGAAGCTTTCTTT. It translates to CASSQQGMVTEAFF. The chain combines TRBV6-2 or TRBV6-3 with TRBJ1-1; TRBD1 matches at 7 bases. V was pared by 5 bases and J by 4 bases, with 7 bases of the junction left unmatched. Germline V gene data show CDR1 as MNHEY and CDR2 as SVGEGT. CDR3 length: 14 residues.

The chain recombines TRBV10-1 with TRBJ2-7; unclear D gene. The ends were cut back, 2 bases at V and 3 bases at J, with 8 bases in the middle. The CDR3 runs 13 residues. Germline V CDR1 and CDR2: WNHNN, SYGVQD (reference sequence). This CDR3 reads CASSENINYEQYF. Here the CDR3 DNA reads TGCGCCAGCAGTGAGAATATTAACTACGAGCAGTACTTC.

V and J are TRBV2 and TRBJ2-1; TRBD1 is a possible D gene (5 bases). CDR1 is SNHLY and CDR2 is FYNNEI in the germline V gene. The CDR3 contains 16 residues. Trimming stripped 6 bases from V and 3 bases from J, with 18 bases between. CDR3 residues: CASSAVQAGYYNEQFF. CDR3 bases: TGTGCCAGCAGCGCCGTCCAGGCAGGGTACTACAATGAGCAGTTCTTC.